The rows below give T cell receptor beta chains drawn from one sample of a study of T cell responses to AZD1222 COVID-19 vaccine. Libraries were prepared by immunoSEQ multiplex PCR; TCRdb keeps only in-frame clonotypes and omits some of them. The sample lists around 70,000 clones, 87% seen once, with 1% to 1.5% in the top ten. This material consisted of peripheral blood, taken 28 days after the second AZD1222 dose. The receptors stem from an adult who received the AZD1222 COVID-19 vaccine. Both conserved end residues are part of each CDR3. The order of the fields is D gene, V gene, J gene, clone size, CDR3 protein, CDR3 DNA. D genes are given only for firm matches. Expanded clones get a size class; other rows say once, few or many, or leave the size out.

NA	TRBV4-3	TRBJ1-1	NA	CASSQAETMNTEAFF	TGCGCCAGCAGCCAAGCCGAGACAATGAACACTGAAGCTTTCTTT
NA	TRBV6-5	TRBJ2-7	NA	CAVSGSLYEQYF	TGTGCCGTTTCGGGATCCCTCTACGAGCAGTACTTC
NA	TRBV14	TRBJ2-5	NA	CASSQESSPVGGETQYF	TGTGCCAGCAGCCAAGAATCATCTCCGGTAGGCGGAGAGACCCAGTACTTC
NA	TRBV19	TRBJ2-1	NA	CASSMATRGGGNEQFF	TGTGCCAGTAGTATGGCCACTCGGGGTGGGGGGAATGAGCAGTTCTTC
TRBD1	TRBV9	TRBJ1-2	NA	CASSEKDRDRTRPGGYTF	TGTGCCAGCAGCGAAAAAGACCGGGACAGGACGCGTCCTGGCGGCTACACCTTC
NA	TRBV6-5	TRBJ2-5	NA	CASRRGGSQETQYF	TGTGCCAGCAGGCGAGGGGGATCACAAGAGACCCAGTACTTC
NA	TRBV7-9	TRBJ2-3	NA	CASAPGVGGTDTQYF	TGTGCCAGCGCTCCGGGGGTGGGGGGCACAGATACGCAGTATTTT
TRBD2	TRBV27	TRBJ2-1	NA	CASSPSSGDSYNEQFF	TGTGCCAGCAGTCCGTCTAGCGGGGACTCCTACAATGAGCAGTTCTTC
TRBD1	TRBV9	TRBJ1-1	NA	CASSLHRGEAFF	TGTGCCAGCAGCCTACACAGGGGTGAAGCTTTCTTT
TRBD1	TRBV2	TRBJ2-7	NA	CASSGPQGAGASYEQYF	TGTGCCAGCAGTGGCCCGCAGGGGGCCGGTGCCTCCTACGAGCAGTACTTC
NA	TRBV10-2	TRBJ1-2	NA	CASSGSPTGSNGYTF	TGCGCCAGCAGTGGGAGCCCTACAGGGTCCAATGGCTACACCTTC
NA	TRBV15	TRBJ1-1	NA	CATSRGGEDTEAFF	TGTGCCACCAGCAGAGGGGGCGAGGACACTGAAGCTTTCTTT
NA	TRBV15	TRBJ1-6	NA	CATSRDHTNSPLHF	TGTGCCACCAGCAGAGATCACACGAATTCACCCCTCCACTTT
NA	TRBV3-1/TRBV3-2	TRBJ2-3	NA	CASSQWVSADTQYF	TGTGCCAGCAGCCAATGGGTGTCGGCAGATACGCAGTATTTT
NA	TRBV5-1	TRBJ2-3	once	CASSRAGDPQYF	TGCGCCAGCAGCCGGGCGGGCGATCCGCAGTATTTT
TRBD1	TRBV7-2	TRBJ2-5	NA	CASSVAGQGGETQYF	TGTGCCAGCAGCGTCGCGGGACAGGGGGGAGAGACCCAGTACTTC
TRBD1	TRBV7-8	TRBJ1-6	NA	CASSLGAIGTDSPLHF	TGTGCCAGCAGCTTAGGGGCGATCGGGACAGATTCACCCCTCCACTTT
TRBD1	TRBV5-1	TRBJ1-1	NA	CASSPRQGLGTEAFF	TGCGCCAGCAGCCCTCGACAGGGCTTGGGCACTGAAGCTTTCTTT
NA	TRBV4-1	TRBJ1-3	NA	CASSQQRGGGGTIYF	TGCGCCAGCAGCCAGCAGCGGGGAGGCGGAGGGACCATATATTTT
TRBD1	TRBV6-5	TRBJ1-2	NA	CASRGQGYYGYTF	TGTGCCAGCAGGGGACAGGGCTACTATGGCTACACCTTC
NA	TRBV6-2/TRBV6-3	TRBJ2-7	NA	CASSNSRGGEQYF	TGTGCCAGCAGTAACTCCCGCGGAGGCGAGCAGTACTTC
NA	TRBV30	TRBJ1-1	once	CAWSENSGPNTEAFF	TGTGCCTGGAGTGAGAACTCCGGGCCGAACACTGAAGCTTTCTTT
NA	TRBV19	TRBJ1-2	NA	CASTPRGEYDDGYTF	TGTGCCAGTACCCCCCGGGGGGAATACGACGATGGCTACACCTTC
NA	TRBV10-2	TRBJ1-2	NA	CASSESKVGYTF	TGCGCCAGCAGTGAGTCAAAGGTTGGCTACACCTTC
TRBD1	TRBV18	TRBJ2-5	NA	CASSPQGAEETQYF	TGTGCCAGCTCACCCCAGGGGGCAGAAGAGACCCAGTACTTC
TRBD2	TRBV11-3	TRBJ2-1	few	CASSRGTSIINEQFF	TGTGCCAGCAGCCGAGGGACTAGTATTATCAATGAGCAGTTCTTC
NA	TRBV2	TRBJ1-4	NA	CASRRDGNEKLFF	TGTGCCAGCAGAAGGGATGGGAATGAAAAACTGTTTTTT
NA	TRBV13	TRBJ1-2	NA	CAGEGVRYGYTF	TGTGCCGGCGAGGGAGTACGCTATGGCTACACCTTC
NA	TRBV27	TRBJ1-4	NA	CASKDRTTGATNEKLFF	TGTGCCAGCAAGGATAGGACTACGGGTGCAACTAATGAAAAACTGTTTTTT
NA	TRBV3-1/TRBV3-2	TRBJ2-7	NA	CASSQLYEQYF	TGTGCCAGCAGCCAACTTTACGAGCAGTACTTC
TRBD1	TRBV5-1	TRBJ2-6	NA	CASSRLWTGGSDSGANVLTF	TGCGCCAGCAGCCGTTTGTGGACAGGGGGATCCGACTCTGGGGCCAACGTCCTGACTTTC
NA	TRBV5-1	TRBJ1-2	NA	CASSLEGRVYGYTF	TGCGCCAGCAGCTTGGAAGGGCGGGTGTATGGCTACACCTTC
NA	TRBV21-1	TRBJ2-1	NA	CASSGPLRTDSTTNEQFF	TGTGCCAGCAGCGGACCCTTGCGGACAGACTCTACTACCAATGAGCAGTTCTTC
NA	TRBV28	TRBJ2-7	NA	CASGGASYYEQYF	TGTGCCAGCGGGGGCGCATCCTACTACGAGCAGTACTTC
NA	TRBV4-3	TRBJ1-1	NA	CASSPVGRGRDTEAFF	TGCGCCAGCAGCCCGGTAGGCCGGGGCCGAGACACTGAAGCTTTCTTT
NA	TRBV11-2	TRBJ2-7	NA	CASSSPYEQYF	TGTGCCAGCAGCTCCCCTTACGAGCAGTACTTT
NA	TRBV18	TRBJ1-1	NA	CASSPNVGVGTEAFF	TGTGCCAGCTCACCTAATGTAGGGGTTGGGACTGAAGCTTTCTTT
NA	TRBV27	TRBJ2-7	NA	CASSSKLGGDYEQYF	TGTGCCAGCAGTTCGAAGTTAGGGGGGGACTACGAGCAGTACTTC